The rows below give T cell receptor beta chains drawn from one sample of a study of blood T cell repertoires in COVID-19. Assay: immunoSEQ multiplex PCR; the TCRdb copy retains only in-frame clones and omits some. The sample includes under 70,000 clones, roughly 84% of them seen just once. The material sequenced was peripheral blood. Receptors were obtained from a young woman with acute or convalescent COVID-19. Both conserved end residues are part of each CDR3. The D gene is left open where the match is weak. Rows give clone size only sometimes, using once, few, many, or a class for an expanded clone.

TRBJ1-1 | TRBV4-2 | once | TRBD1 | TGTGCCAGCAGCTACCTATGGGACAGGGAAGCTTTCTTT | CASSYLWDREAFF
TRBJ2-6 | TRBV29-1 | . | TRBD2 | TGCAGCGTTGACGGGGGGGACTCTGGGGCCAACGTCCTGACTTTC | CSVDGGDSGANVLTF
TRBJ1-2 | TRBV7-2 | . | . | TGTGCCAGCAGCTTAGGGGGGGTCGGAGGCTATGGCTACACCTTC | CASSLGGVGGYGYTF
TRBJ2-3 | TRBV5-1 | once | TRBD2 | TGCGCCAGCAGCTTTCGCGGACTAGCGGGGTCCGCTAGCACAGATACGCAGTATTTT | CASSFRGLAGSASTDTQYF
TRBJ1-2 | TRBV28 | . | TRBD1 | TGTGCCAGCAGTTCAAGACAGGGGATTCAAGGCTACACCTTC | CASSSRQGIQGYTF
TRBJ2-5 | TRBV27 | . | TRBD2 | TGTGCCAGCAGAAGGAGTTGGGGACTAAAGGAAGAGACCCAGTACTTC | CASRRSWGLKEETQYF
TRBJ2-1 | TRBV27 | . | TRBD2 | TGTGCCAGCAGCCCCCGCCGGCTAGCGGGAGGCAATGAGCAGTTCTTC | CASSPRRLAGGNEQFF
TRBJ1-1 | TRBV6-1 | . | . | TGTGCCAGCACTGAATTCCAGAACACTGAAGCTTTCTTT | CASTEFQNTEAFF
TRBJ1-2 | TRBV6-1 | . | TRBD1 | TGTGCCAGCAGTGAGAGGACAGGGGGCACCTATGGCTACACCTTC | CASSERTGGTYGYTF
TRBJ2-5 | TRBV29-1 | . | . | TGCAGCGTTGAAGATGGAGCTTCTGAAGAGACCCAGTACTTC | CSVEDGASEETQYF
TRBJ1-1 | TRBV6-5 | . | TRBD1 | TGTGCCAGCAGTTACCGACAGGGGAACACTGAAGCTTTCTTT | CASSYRQGNTEAFF
TRBJ2-1 | TRBV4-1 | once | . | TGCGCCAGCAGTCGGAGACCTGGCGATGAGCAGTTCTTC | CASSRRPGDEQFF
TRBJ1-1 | TRBV7-2 | . | . | TGTGCCAGCAGCTTAAATTCTCCCAGTGTCGCTTTCTTT | CASSLNSPSVAFF
TRBJ2-7 | TRBV7-9 | . | TRBD1 | TGTGCCAGCAGTAAAGACAGGGGGATGTCCTACGAGCAGTACTTC | CASSKDRGMSYEQYF
TRBJ1-2 | TRBV10-2 | . | . | TGCGCCAGCAGTGAGGCGGAAACCAGCCGTGGCTACACCTTC | CASSEAETSRGYTF
TRBJ1-2 | TRBV19 | . | TRBD1 | TGTGCCAGTAGTGACAGGGGGAGCTATGGCTACACCTTC | CASSDRGSYGYTF
TRBJ2-7 | TRBV6-6 | . | . | TGTGCCAGCAGTTATTCAGGCCCCCGGGAGCAGTACTTC | CASSYSGPREQYF
TRBJ1-2 | TRBV28 | . | . | TGTGCCAGCAGCTGGGAACAGGCCCGCTATGGCTACACCTTC | CASSWEQARYGYTF
TRBJ2-7 | TRBV6-5 | . | . | TGTGCCAGCAGTATCAGGGGCCCTACCTCCTACGAGCAGTACTTC | CASSIRGPTSYEQYF
TRBJ2-7 | TRBV7-9 | once | TRBD2 | TGTGCCAGCAGCTTGGCGGGGGACCCAGCGCAGTACTTC | CASSLAGDPAQYF
TRBJ1-6 | TRBV14 | . | . | TGTGCCAGCAGCCAAGATGTCCGGAATTCACCCCTCCACTTT | CASSQDVRNSPLHF
TRBJ1-6 | TRBV6-5 | . | TRBD1 | TGTGCCAGCAGTTCCGGGACAGGGAATAATTCACCCCTCCACTTT | CASSSGTGNNSPLHF
TRBJ2-5 | TRBV4-1 | once | TRBD2 | TGCGCCAGCAGCCAAAACGGCGCGTCTAGCGGAAGGGTAGAGACCCAGTACTTC | CASSQNGASSGRVETQYF
TRBJ2-1 | TRBV7-2 | once | TRBD2 | TGTGCCAGCAGCCTGATAGCGGGAGAAAACAATGAGCAGTTCTTC | CASSLIAGENNEQFF
TRBJ2-2 | TRBV4-1 | few | TRBD2 | TGCGCCAGCGCCGTTTCGGGAGGCGGCACCGGGGAGCTGTTTTTT | CASAVSGGGTGELFF
TRBJ1-2 | TRBV3-1/TRBV3-2 | . | TRBD1 | TGTGCCAGCAGCCAAAGAGGGACAGCTACGTATGGCTACACCTTC | CASSQRGTATYGYTF
TRBJ2-6 | TRBV7-9 | . | TRBD1 | TGTGCCAGCAGCTTTCCCGGACAGGGGACCGGGGCCAACGTCCTGACTTTC | CASSFPGQGTGANVLTF
TRBJ1-3 | TRBV4-1 | . | . | TGCGCCAGCAGCCTTGTAGGAAACACCATATATTTT | CASSLVGNTIYF
TRBJ2-5 | TRBV15 | . | TRBD1 | TGTGCCACCAGCAGAGACCGGACAGGAGAAGAGACCCAGTACTTC | CATSRDRTGEETQYF
TRBJ1-6 | TRBV9 | . | . | TGTGCCAGCAGCGTAACGGGTAATAATTCACCCCTCCACTTT | CASSVTGNNSPLHF
TRBJ2-3 | TRBV7-8 | . | TRBD2 | TGTGCCAGCAGCGTCCTGGGGCGGGGGACCACAGATACGCAGTATTTT | CASSVLGRGTTDTQYF
TRBJ1-1 | TRBV2 | . | TRBD1 | TGTGCCAGCAGTGAAGTAGTGGGACAGGTGATGAACACTGAAGCTTTCTTT | CASSEVVGQVMNTEAFF
TRBJ1-4 | TRBV4-1 | . | . | TGCGCCAGCAGCCAAGATCTGGGTACGGGTGAAAAACTGTTTTTT | CASSQDLGTGEKLFF
TRBJ2-7 | TRBV5-8 | . | . | TGTGCCAGCAGCCCGCGGACTCGGACCTCCTACGAGCAGTACTTC | CASSPRTRTSYEQYF
TRBJ1-5 | TRBV5-6 | . | TRBD1 | TGTGCCAGCAGCAAACGTAGGGGGGGACAGGGCAATCAGCCCCAGCATTTT | CASSKRRGGQGNQPQHF
TRBJ1-1 | TRBV5-1 | . | TRBD1 | TGCGCCAGCAGCTTGGGATTGGGACAGGGGACGACTTTCTTT | CASSLGLGQGTTFF